This T cell receptor beta chain was recovered during a study of patients and donors after allogeneic stem cell transplantation. The sample holds a few counts of this clonotype. Trimming took off 5 bases at V and 5 bases at J, with 19 bases between the two ends. The germline V gene encodes CDR1 SEHNR and CDR2 FQNEAQ (reference sequence). The CDR3 has 16 residues. TCRdb recomputed calls from the RT-PCR reads with MiXCR, one row per CDR3 protein. This sample has 400,000 to 500,000 distinct CDR3 sequences, with roughly 17% found just once. The sample taken for sequencing was blood, either unsorted or a sorted T cell fraction (not recorded which). This TCR was sampled from a human donor who was either an allogeneic HSCT recipient or a stem cell or donor lymphocyte infusion donor (not recorded which). It is not recorded whose cells these are; they may come from a transplant donor. The rearrangement uses TRBV7-9 and TRBJ2-1; D gene unclear. Here the CDR3 DNA reads TGTGCCAGCAGCCCAGGTCAGAGACAAGTCAACAATGAGCAGTTCTTC. This codes for CASSPGQRQVNNEQFF.